This paragraph covers one TCR beta chain sequence. Per the study methods: How many nucleated cells were present was estimated from reference gene primer amplification. The table came from immunoSEQ multiplex PCR; TCRdb's copy has only in-frame clones and leaves some out. The DNA was the basis for D and trimming; V, J and clone size are from that table. This repertoire shows roughly 400,000 clones, 70% to 90% found once; its top ten account for 1.2% to 1.5%. Individuals aged about 18 to 89 years were recruited from around 22 US areas. Allocation to cohorts depended on clinical history reported by the participants. The data were taken from a study of blood T cell repertoires in COVID-19. Study overall: Donors in the United States, Italy and Spain gave samples during acute or convalescent COVID-19.

This CDR3 has 14 amino acids. V gave up 2 bases and J gave up 1 base; unmatched junction bases: 2. Germline V CDR1 and CDR2: SGHNT, YYREEE (reference sequence). This chain uses TRBV5-4 with TRBJ2-7; 8 bases agree with TRBD2. The specimen was PBMCs or T cells enriched from blood (not recorded which). The source of this sequence is a young woman who had been exposed to COVID-19. As DNA, the CDR3 is TGTGCCAGCAGCTTAGCGGGAGAGTCCTACGAGCAGTACTTC. Translating it yields CASSLAGESYEQYF. Using reference TRBV5-4 and TRBJ2-7 for the parts outside the CDR3, the full variable domain is ETGVTQSPTHLIKTRGQQVTLRCSSQSGHNTVSWYQQALGQGPQFIFQYYREEENGRGNFPPRFSGLQFPNYSSELNVNALELDDSALYLCASSLAGESYEQYFGPGTRLTVT.